This T cell receptor (beta chain) was recovered during a study of neurological immune-mediated disorders. TCRdb recomputed calls from the 5' RACE reads with MiXCR, one row per CDR3 protein. The data show roughly 27,000 distinct CDR3 sequences, 2.5% seen once. The CDR3 has 15 residues. Germline V gives CDR1 SGHDN, CDR2 FVKESK. The sample holds many counts of this clonotype. One end of the junction fails to match germline, which may point to a read error. This sequence originates from a woman between 45 and 60 years old with multiple sclerosis. This sequence joins TRBV14 and TRBJ1-6, with D possibly being TRBD1 (5 bases). The specimen sequenced was PBMCs. The CDR3 loop reads CASSQIATAKSPLNF. DNA of the CDR3: TGTGCCAGCAGCCAGATCGCGACAGCCAAGTCACCCCTCAACTTT.